The clone carrying this T cell receptor (beta chain) came up a few times. Its antigen is not identified. A second PCR, run for about 6 to 11 cycles, used a sample-barcoded 5' primer plus a J-beta primer mix. Every cDNA molecule carried a tag from a template-switch adaptor bearing 12 random nucleotides. TCRdb called the 5' RACE reads again in MiXCR, with one record for every CDR3 protein. The data hold hundreds of thousands of distinct CDR3 sequences, with roughly two fifths observed a single time. These data belong to a study of blood T cells in healthy people across ages. Findings and caveats of the study: There were more naive CD4+ cells and higher diversity in long-lived donors than in aged donors.

Germline CDR1 and CDR2: SGHTA and FQGNSA. This CDR3 spans 13 amino acids. V dropped 3 bases and J dropped 5 bases, with 9 bases sitting between them. The V gene is TRBV7-2, the J gene TRBJ2-3; unclear D gene. Sequenced input: blood. The sequence was collected from an elderly man in good health. As DNA, the CDR3 is TGTGCCAGCAGCTTTGATCAGGTAGATACGCAGTATTTT. It yields the protein CASSFDQVDTQYF.